Shown below are 12 T cell receptor beta chains from a single sample sequenced in a study of T cell responses to AZD1222 COVID-19 vaccine. Assay: immunoSEQ multiplex PCR; the TCRdb copy retains only in-frame clones and omits some. The table lists around 160,000 clones, roughly 86% of them singletons. The specimen comprised peripheral blood, sampled on day 0 of AZD1222 vaccination. The receptors here all came from an adult in good health.

V and J are TRBV6-5 and TRBJ1-2; TRBD1 agrees at 7 bases. V was clipped by 8 bases and J by 4 bases; unmatched bases: 10. Per the germline V gene, CDR1 is MNHEY and CDR2 is SVGAGI. This CDR3 has 14 residues. In nucleotides, the CDR3 is TGTGCCAGCTTGGACAGGTGGAGGGTCTATGGCTACACCTTC. Protein sequence: CASLDRWRVYGYTF.

This clone was seen just once. The gene calls are TRBV5-6 and TRBJ2-3; D call uncertain. The length of the CDR3 is 13 residues. Trimming cost V 0 bases and J 4 bases, with 6 bases left between them. Germline values: CDR1 SGHDT, CDR2 YYEEEE. CDR3 protein: CASSLAISDTQYF. For the CDR3, the DNA is TGTGCCAGCAGCTTGGCAATTTCAGATACGCAGTATTTT.

The chain has TRBV5-8 and TRBJ2-3; D gene unclear. Germline V gene sequence: CDR1 SGHTS, CDR2 YDEGEE. V was cut by 3 bases and J by 7 bases, with 21 bases left in between. The CDR3 runs to 16 residues. The CDR3 bases are TGTGCCAGCAGCTCCCGGGCCCGCGTACATTCAAATACGCAGTATTTT. Protein sequence: CASSSRARVHSNTQYF.

The V gene is TRBV20-1, the J gene TRBJ2-5; 9 nucleotides line up with TRBD2. With 3 bases clipped from V and 5 bases from J, the junction kept 10 bases outside the gene matches. The CDR3 totals 15 residues. Looked up from germline, CDR1 is DFQATT and CDR2 is SNEGSKA (reference sequence). The CDR3 bases are TGCAGTGCTAGTGGTAAAGCGGGGGGAGAGGAGACCCAGTACTTC. Residues: CSASGKAGGEETQYF.

The V gene is TRBV5-1, the J gene TRBJ1-6; TRBD1 might be the D (6 bases). This CDR3 region has 16 residues. Between the trimmed V and J ends, which lost 4 bases and 7 bases, there was a span of 18 bases. Germline loops: CDR1 SGHRS, CDR2 YFSETQ. The CDR3 spells CASSPGGGGTNSPLHF. Here the CDR3 DNA reads TGCGCCAGCAGCCCAGGCGGAGGGGGAACAAATTCACCCCTCCACTTT. Combining the CDR3 with reference TRBV5-1 and TRBJ1-6 gives the whole variable domain KAGVTQTPRYLIKTRGQQVTLSCSPISGHRSVSWYQQTPGQGLQFLFEYFSETQRNKGNFPGRFSGRQFSNSRSEMNVSTLELGDSALYLCASSPGGGGTNSPLHFGNGTRLTVT.

The chain recombines TRBV9 with TRBJ2-1; D may correspond to TRBD1 or TRBD2 (5 bases each). The CDR3 sequence is 13 residues long. CDR1 and CDR2 (germline): SGDLS, YYNGEE. V was cut by 5 bases and J by 9 bases, with 15 bases left in between. The CDR3 DNA sequence: TGTGCCAGCAGTATCGGGGCGCACGGTGAGCAGTTCTTC. This translates into CASSIGAHGEQFF. Combining the CDR3 with reference TRBV9 and TRBJ2-1 gives the whole variable domain DSGVTQTPKHLITATGQRVTLRCSPRSGDLSVYWYQQSLDQGLQFLIQYYNGEERAKGNILERFSAQQFPDLHSELNLSSLELGDSALYFCASSIGAHGEQFFGPGTRLTVL.

This clone was found once. V is TRBV7-2 and J is TRBJ1-2, with unresolved D. This CDR3 is 12 amino acids long. Looked up from germline, CDR1 is SGHTA and CDR2 is FQGNSA. Trimming took 5 bases from V and 4 from J, leaving 8 bases between them. Here the CDR3 reads CASSLTGYGYTF. CDR3 DNA sequence: TGTGCCAGCAGCCTGACCGGCTATGGCTACACCTTC.

This clone was counted a single time. This chain uses TRBV4-1 with TRBJ1-1; unclear D gene. Between the trimmed V and J ends, which lost 6 bases and 4 bases, there was a span of 15 bases. Per germline, CDR1 MGHRA and CDR2 YSYEKL. The CDR3 sequence is 14 residues long. This CDR3 reads CASRSSGFTTEAFF. For the CDR3, the DNA is TGCGCCAGCAGGAGCTCCGGATTTACCACTGAAGCTTTCTTT.

This chain uses TRBV2 with TRBJ1-1, with D uncertain. Trimming pared 5 bases from V and 0 bases from J, leaving 1 base between. The CDR3 extends over 11 amino acids. Germline-derived CDR1 and CDR2 are SNHLY and FYNNEI. CDR3 region: CASSMNTEAFF. The DNA for the CDR3 is TGTGCCAGCAGTATGAACACTGAAGCTTTCTTT. Based on the CDR3 plus reference TRBV2 and TRBJ1-1, the full variable domain is EPEVTQTPSHQVTQMGQEVILRCVPISNHLYFYWYRQILGQKVEFLVSFYNNEISEKSEIFDDQFSVERPDGSNFTLKIRSTKLEDSAMYFCASSMNTEAFFGQGTRLTVV.

This clone was counted between two and nine times. The CDR3 loop is CASSHTSGEINEQFF. The CDR3, as DNA: TGCGCCAGCAGCCATACTAGCGGGGAAATCAATGAGCAGTTCTTC. V usage is TRBV4-3 and J usage is TRBJ2-1; 10 positions match TRBD2. CDR3 length equals 15 residues. Germline values: CDR1 LGHNA, CDR2 YSLEER. The ends lost 3 bases at V and 6 bases at J; junction bases unmatched: 5.

This clone appeared a few times. This rearrangement joins TRBV7-8 to TRBJ1-1, with 7 bases aligning to TRBD1. The CDR3 extends over 14 amino acids. V shed 3 bases, J shed 5 bases, and the junction held 6 bases outside the gene matches. The germline CDR1 and CDR2 sequences are SGHVS and FQNEAQ. The CDR3 reads CASSLLQGQTEAFF. CDR3 nucleotides: TGTGCCAGCAGCTTGCTACAGGGGCAAACTGAAGCTTTCTTT. Using reference TRBV7-8 and TRBJ1-1 for the parts outside the CDR3, the full variable domain is GAGVSQSPRYKVAKRGQDVALRCDPISGHVSLFWYQQALGQGPEFLTYFQNEAQLDKSGLPSDRFFAERPEGSVSTLKIQRTQQEDSAVYLCASSLLQGQTEAFFGQGTRLTVV.

The chain carries TRBV4-2 and TRBJ1-1, with D unclear. Germline CDR1 reads LGHNA; CDR2 reads YNFKEQ. This CDR3 has 15 residues. The V end lost 0 bases, the J end lost 0 bases, and 8 bases lay between the germline ends. The CDR3 here is CASSQDPLMNTEAFF. DNA of the CDR3: TGTGCCAGCAGCCAAGACCCCCTCATGAACACTGAAGCTTTCTTT.